This passage covers 32 T cell receptor beta chains from one sample sequenced in a study of human T cells and chemical hapten exposure. TCRdb re-called the RACE reads with MiXCR, one entry per CDR3 protein. The sample lists roughly 130,000 distinct CDR3 sequences; over 9% were seen once. The time point is: patch test 3, about 24 weeks after DPC sensitization. Described treatment: therapeutic diphenylcyclopropenone sensitization with weekly scalp DPC. The source was whole blood, collected in connection with sensitization to the hapten diphenylcyclopropenone (DPC). Receptors originate from a woman in her 50s with alopecia areata. Some clones in this sample may be carry-over from other donors' samples.

A few counts support this clonotype. The V call is TRBV11-1, the J call TRBJ2-7; D may be TRBD2 (5 bases). This CDR3 spans 16 amino acids. The V and J ends lost 2 bases and 0 bases respectively, with 14 bases between them. Germline CDR1 and CDR2: SGHAT and FQDESV (reference sequence). The CDR3 bases are TGTGCCAGCAGCTTAACACCAGCGGTAAGCTCCTACGAGCAGTACTTC. Residues: CASSLTPAVSSYEQYF.

This clonotype has only a few counts. The J gene is TRBJ1-5, the V gene TRBV12-3 or TRBV12-4; no clear D. Deletions cut 7 bases from V and 8 bases from J, with 21 bases between. The CDR3 loop spans 15 amino acids. DNA for the CDR3: TGTGCCAGCACCCTCGGCAAGGATGTGGGCAAGCCCCAGCATTTT. It codes for CASTLGKDVGKPQHF.

This clonotype was counted at least ten times. The chain employs TRBV12-3 or TRBV12-4 and TRBJ2-7; D is uncertain. CDR3 length: 13 residues. The V and J ends lost 7 bases and 6 bases respectively, with 16 bases between them. The DNA of the CDR3 is TGTGCCAGCACCATGACTCACCCCTCCGAGCAGTACTTC. Its translation: CASTMTHPSEQYF.

In this sample, this clonotype turned up a few times. The CDR3 DNA sequence: TGTGCCTCCAAAAGTAGAGAAATGAAGCAGTTCTTC. It codes for CASKSREMKQFF. V and J are TRBV2 and TRBJ2-1; no clear D gene. V lost 11 bases and J lost 11, with 19 bases in between. There are 12 residues in the CDR3. Germline V gene lookup returns CDR1 SNHLY and CDR2 FYNNEI.

The rearrangement joins TRBV29-1 to TRBJ2-3; maybe TRBD2 (7 bases). The CDR3 spans 14 residues. Germline V gives CDR1 SQVTM, CDR2 ANQGSEA. V dropped 6 bases and J dropped 0 bases, with 13 bases sitting between them. This chain's CDR3 is CSVGGQGSTDTQYF. The CDR3 coding sequence is TGCAGCGTCGGGGGGCAGGGAAGCACAGATACGCAGTATTTT.

This clonotype was picked up a small number of times. V usage is TRBV7-2 and J usage is TRBJ2-1; TRBD2 is a possible D gene (6 bases). The germline gives CDR1 SGHTA, CDR2 FQGNSA. The V end lost 1 base, the J end lost 14 bases, and 15 bases lay between the germline ends. The CDR3 totals 13 residues. CDR3 in amino acids: CASSLEAGSKKFF. CDR3 coding DNA: TGTGCCAGCAGCTTAGAAGCCGGGAGCAAGAAGTTCTTC.

The V call is TRBV6-2 or TRBV6-3, the J call TRBJ2-5, with D uncertain. Germline V gives CDR1 MNHEY, CDR2 SVGEGT. This CDR3 is 11 amino acids long. Trimming removed 5 bases at V and 5 bases at J, with 6 bases between. The CDR3 region has the DNA TGTGCCAGCAGTGCTGGGGAGACCCAGTACTTC. It is translated as CASSAGETQYF.

This clonotype was picked up many times. This rearrangement joins TRBV6-5 to TRBJ1-1, with a weak D call TRBD1 (6 bases). V lost 0 bases, J lost 1 base, and 12 bases lay in between. Germline CDR1 MNHEY, CDR2 SVGAGI. There are 16 residues in the CDR3. The DNA of the CDR3 is TGTGCCAGCAGTTACTCCCGGACAGTAAGGAACACTGAAGCTTTCTTT. This encodes CASSYSRTVRNTEAFF.

This clonotype was recorded a few times. The rearrangement joins TRBV5-1 to TRBJ1-1; D is perhaps TRBD1 (6 bases). Trimming took off 6 bases at V and 0 bases at J, with 12 bases between the two ends. The CDR3 contains 14 residues. CDR1 is SGHRS, CDR2 YFSETQ, per germline. The CDR3 DNA reads TGCGCCAGCAAGTCGACAGGCGTGAACACTGAAGCTTTCTTT. Its protein product is CASKSTGVNTEAFF.

The genes are TRBV11-3 and TRBJ2-2; D gene unclear. Germline V lookup: CDR1 SGHNT, CDR2 YENEEA. This CDR3 has 15 residues. V gave up 0 bases and J gave up 7 bases, with 12 bases separating them. Here the CDR3 DNA reads TGTGCCAGCAGCTTAGACGGACGGAGTGACGGGGAGCTGTTTTTT. Translation: CASSLDGRSDGELFF.

This clonotype was counted only a few times. The chain uses TRBV3-1 and TRBJ1-1; D is unresolved. V lost 6 bases and J lost 0, with 5 bases in between. CDR1 is LGHDT and CDR2 is YNNKEL in the germline V gene (reference sequence). The CDR3 is 12 amino acids. This CDR3 is CASRNLNTEAFF. The DNA of the CDR3 is TGTGCCAGCAGGAACCTGAACACTGAAGCTTTCTTT.

This clonotype was seen only a few times. The chain is built from TRBV3-1 and TRBJ2-7; no definite D call. V was shortened by 0 bases and J by 3 bases, with 6 bases between the two germline ends. The length of the CDR3 is 13 residues. CDR1 LGHDT and CDR2 YNNKEL come from the germline V gene (reference sequence). As DNA, the CDR3 is TGTGCCAGCAGCCAAGATCATCACTACGAGCAGTACTTC. Translating gives CASSQDHHYEQYF.

The chain couples TRBV18 to TRBJ1-4, with TRBD1 as a possible D gene (5 bases). Germline V gene data show CDR1 as KGHSH and CDR2 as LQKENI. The CDR3 length is 14 residues. Deletions cut 6 bases from V and 0 bases from J, with 8 bases between. The CDR3 bases are TGTGCCAGCTCTCCAGGGACAACTAATGAAAAACTGTTTTTT. Its translation is CASSPGTTNEKLFF.

A few counts support this clonotype. This chain links TRBV20-1 with TRBJ2-5; a weak D match, TRBD2 (6 bases). Germline V CDR1 and CDR2: DFQATT, SNEGSKA (reference sequence). CDR3 length: 16 residues. V lost 2 bases, J lost 7 bases, and 23 bases lay in between. CDR3 sequence: CSARMGGSSPTGTQYF. DNA of the CDR3: TGCAGTGCTAGAATGGGGGGAAGCTCCCCGACCGGGACCCAGTACTTC.

The rearrangement links TRBV29-1 to TRBJ2-7; D is possibly TRBD1 or TRBD2 (5 bases each). CDR3 length: 14 residues. Germline lookup yields CDR1 SQVTM and CDR2 ANQGSEA. The V end lost 4 bases, the J end lost 0 bases, and 13 bases lay between the germline ends. CDR3 region: CSVGEGRSSYEQYF. The CDR3 nucleotides are TGCAGCGTTGGTGAGGGACGGAGCTCCTACGAGCAGTACTTC.

Only a few counts were recorded for this clonotype. V gene TRBV9 combines with J gene TRBJ2-2, with 13 bases lining up with TRBD2. There are 17 residues in the CDR3. Trimming at V came to 0 bases and at J to 3 bases, leaving 2 bases not matched to a gene. Germline V gene sequence: CDR1 SGDLS, CDR2 YYNGEE. Here the CDR3 DNA reads TGTGCCAGCAGCGTAGATGGACTAGCGGGAGACACCGGGGAGCTGTTTTTT. Protein sequence: CASSVDGLAGDTGELFF.

In this sample, this clonotype turned up many times. V usage is TRBV28 and J usage is TRBJ2-4, with D unresolved. The CDR3 spans 14 residues. The V end lost 1 base, the J end lost 0 bases, and 4 bases lay between the germline ends. The germline gives CDR1 MDHEN, CDR2 SYDVKM. The chain's CDR3 is CASSLLQAKNIQYF. CDR3 DNA sequence: TGTGCCAGCAGTTTATTGCAAGCCAAAAACATTCAGTACTTC.

V usage is TRBV19 and J usage is TRBJ2-4; perhaps TRBD2 as D (5 bases). Trimming removed 3 bases at V and 0 bases at J, with 15 bases between. The CDR3 consists of 17 residues. Germline-derived CDR1 and CDR2 are LNHDA and SQIVND (reference sequence). CDR3 DNA: TGTGCCAGTAGTATCGGGATCCCCGGTGCAGCCAAAAACATTCAGTACTTC. Its translation: CASSIGIPGAAKNIQYF.

In its sample, this clonotype was seen a few times. The gene calls are TRBV12-3 or TRBV12-4 and TRBJ2-3; D is perhaps TRBD1 (7 bases). Trimming removed 1 base from V and 1 base from J, with 12 bases in between. CDR3 length: 16 residues. The CDR3 is CASSLDVRGGTDTQYF. CDR3 sequence (DNA): TGTGCCAGCAGTTTAGATGTCAGGGGGGGCACAGATACGCAGTATTTT.

CDR3 coding DNA: TGTGCCATCAGTGATGTCCAGGGGGCAGGCACTGAAGCTTTCTTT. Translation: CAISDVQGAGTEAFF. This rearrangement joins TRBV10-3 to TRBJ1-1, with 8 bases identical to TRBD1. V lost 3 bases, J lost 4 bases, and 7 bases stayed unmatched. Per germline, CDR1 ENHRY and CDR2 SYGVKD. CDR3 length: 15 residues.

The chain links TRBV5-1 to TRBJ2-7, with 7 bases fitting TRBD2. The CDR3 has 12 residues. Germline V CDR1 and CDR2: SGHRS, YFSETQ. V trimming: 5 bases; J trimming: 7 bases; junction bases outside the gene matches: 6. CDR3: CASRHTSAEQYF. CDR3 in DNA: TGCGCCAGCAGACACACTAGCGCTGAGCAGTACTTC.

This clonotype was detected ten times or more. The chain couples TRBV7-2 to TRBJ2-5; tentative D call: TRBD1 (5 bases). Trimming removed 3 bases at V and 5 bases at J, with 10 bases between. CDR1 and CDR2 from the germline V gene are SGHTA and FQGNSA. This CDR3 comprises 13 residues. The CDR3 protein is CASSFGRAETQYF. Written as DNA, the CDR3 is TGTGCCAGCAGCTTCGGCAGGGCGGAGACCCAGTACTTC.

This clonotype came up many times. The rearrangement links TRBV6-1 to TRBJ1-1; D unclear. Germline V gene data show CDR1 as MNHNS and CDR2 as SASEGT. The CDR3 sequence is 10 residues long. Trimming removed 3 bases from V and 11 bases from J, with 7 bases in between. The CDR3: CASSDVVAFF. DNA for the CDR3: TGTGCCAGCAGTGACGTCGTCGCTTTCTTT.

V is TRBV3-1 and J is TRBJ2-7, with 7 positions matching TRBD2. Germline assignment: CDR1 LGHDT and CDR2 YNNKEL (reference sequence). The junction had 10 bases not matched to a gene; V was cut back by 3 bases and J by 5 bases. The CDR3 spans 15 residues. This chain's CDR3 is CASSQEREIFHEQYF. In DNA form, the CDR3 reads TGTGCCAGCAGCCAGGAGCGGGAAATCTTCCACGAGCAGTACTTC.

The CDR3 is CASTSQGSLEKLFF. The CDR3 nucleotides read TGTGCCAGCACATCTCAGGGTTCCCTTGAAAAACTGTTTTTT. V and J are TRBV27 and TRBJ1-4; possible D gene TRBD1, 5 bases. Trimming left V 7 bases short and J 7 bases short, with 16 bases between. This CDR3 comprises 14 residues. Per the germline V gene, CDR1 is MNHEY and CDR2 is SMNVEV (reference sequence).

This chain joins TRBV9 and TRBJ1-6; D remains ambiguous. Germline lookup yields CDR1 SGDLS and CDR2 YYNGEE. There are 14 residues in the CDR3. The V gene lost 3 bases and the J gene lost 5 bases, with 9 bases spanning the gap. Here the CDR3 DNA reads TGTGCCAGCAGCGCCGGCCTGGATAATTCACCCCTCCACTTT. Residues: CASSAGLDNSPLHF.

This clonotype was recorded many times. The V and J genes are TRBV20-1 and TRBJ1-4; 7 bases line up with TRBD1. Germline V gene data show CDR1 as DFQATT and CDR2 as SNEGSKA (reference sequence). There are 14 residues in the CDR3. The V and J ends lost 6 bases and 1 base, in that order; junction bases with no gene match: 5. CDR3 loop: CSAPRQGTNEKLFF. The CDR3 DNA reads as TGCAGTGCCCCAAGACAGGGAACTAATGAAAAACTGTTTTTT.

The rearrangement joins TRBV6-5 to TRBJ2-5, with 7 bases matching TRBD2. V dropped 2 bases and J dropped 10; count of bases not matched to a gene: 7. The germline gives CDR1 MNHEY, CDR2 SVGAGI. The CDR3 loop spans 13 amino acids. Here the CDR3 DNA reads TGTGCCAGCAGTTACCGGGAGGAAGGAGGCCAGTACTTC. It translates to CASSYREEGGQYF.

The chain couples TRBV5-1 to TRBJ1-2, with 8 bases matching TRBD1. The CDR3 sequence is 15 residues long. CDR1 is SGHRS, CDR2 YFSETQ, per germline. V gave up 0 bases and J gave up 2 bases; unmatched junction bases: 3. CDR3 region: CASSLEGTGNYGYTF. Written as DNA, the CDR3 is TGCGCCAGCAGCTTGGAGGGGACAGGCAACTATGGCTACACCTTC. Combining the CDR3 with reference TRBV5-1 and TRBJ1-2 gives the whole variable domain KAGVTQTPRYLIKTRGQQVTLSCSPISGHRSVSWYQQTPGQGLQFLFEYFSETQRNKGNFPGRFSGRQFSNSRSEMNVSTLELGDSALYLCASSLEGTGNYGYTFGSGTRLTVV.

Only a few counts were recorded for this clonotype. The J gene is TRBJ2-1, the V gene TRBV10-2, with D possibly matching TRBD1 (5 bases). The germline V gene has CDR1 WSHSY and CDR2 SAAADI. This CDR3 has 16 amino acids. V lost 0 bases and J lost 3, with 12 bases in between. The CDR3 region is CASSESQQGDYNEQFF. CDR3 bases: TGCGCCAGCAGTGAGTCACAGCAAGGGGACTACAATGAGCAGTTCTTC.

Ten or more counts support this clonotype. A read error may produce the germline difference seen at one junction end. The chain joins TRBV6-2 or TRBV6-3 to TRBJ1-1; the match to TRBD1 covers 7 bases. This CDR3 is 14 amino acids long. Germline CDR1 MNHEY, CDR2 SVGEGT. The CDR3, as DNA: TGTGCCAGCAGTTCCTTTAGGGGGCCCACTGAGGCTTTCTTT. This codes for CASSSFRGPTEAFF.

This clonotype was detected ten times or more. V usage is TRBV3-1 and J usage is TRBJ2-7; 11 bases fit TRBD2. The germline gives CDR1 LGHDT, CDR2 YNNKEL (reference sequence). This CDR3 spans 16 amino acids. Trimming removed 0 bases from V and 2 bases from J; junction bases left unmatched: 3. CDR3 in amino acids: CASSQEVAGGPYEQYF. For the CDR3, the DNA is TGTGCCAGCAGCCAAGAGGTAGCGGGGGGGCCCTACGAGCAGTACTTC.